In this sample, the clone carrying this T cell receptor (beta chain) turned up once. Primers: 60 Vbeta forward and 13 Jbeta reverse. Libraries were prepared by immunoSEQ multiplex PCR; TCRdb keeps only in-frame clonotypes and omits some of them. The table records about 120,000 clones, about two thirds of them present only once. The data were taken from a study of cytomegalovirus exposure and HLA in healthy donors. Germline V gives CDR1 SGHDT, CDR2 YYEEEE. Trimming removed 4 bases at V and 6 bases at J, with 13 bases between. CDR3 length equals 13 residues. Participants comprised healthy donors of bone marrow.

Sequencing was done on a sample of PBMCs. The source of this sequence is a man aged 25-45 years in good health and CMV-seronegative. The chain links TRBV5-6 to TRBJ1-2; D is uncertain. CDR3 bases: TGTGCCAGCAGCGTCAGGTTATCGGATGGCTACACCTTC. Residues: CASSVRLSDGYTF.